This T cell receptor beta chain is from a study of cytomegalovirus exposure and HLA in healthy donors. Study information: Earlier sequencing of approximately 180 million T cells yielded roughly 120 million unique TCR beta sequences.

CDR3 length equals 15 residues. The germline gives CDR1 SGHAT, CDR2 FQDESV (reference sequence). Trimming stripped 3 bases from V and 3 bases from J, with 15 bases between. With respect to this clone: Its antigen is not identified.

In the PCR, 60 Vbeta and 13 Jbeta primers were used. Repertoires were generated with immunoSEQ multiplex PCR, while TCRdb's copy carries only in-frame clones and drops some. The table includes 150,000 to 200,000 clones, around 80% detected once. Study-wide results and caveats: Confirmation was obtained in vitro that a few CMV-associated chains are specific for CMV antigens. Likely technical artifact: a cluster of highly shared sequence variants.

The sequenced material came from PBMCs. This chain links TRBV11-1 with TRBJ2-7, with D tentatively TRBD1 (5 bases). This receptor was identified in a man between 18 and 29 years old in good health and CMV-seronegative. For the CDR3, the DNA is TGTGCCAGCAGCTTTGGAGACAGTACCCTCTACGAGCAGTACTTC. Amino acid sequence: CASSFGDSTLYEQYF.